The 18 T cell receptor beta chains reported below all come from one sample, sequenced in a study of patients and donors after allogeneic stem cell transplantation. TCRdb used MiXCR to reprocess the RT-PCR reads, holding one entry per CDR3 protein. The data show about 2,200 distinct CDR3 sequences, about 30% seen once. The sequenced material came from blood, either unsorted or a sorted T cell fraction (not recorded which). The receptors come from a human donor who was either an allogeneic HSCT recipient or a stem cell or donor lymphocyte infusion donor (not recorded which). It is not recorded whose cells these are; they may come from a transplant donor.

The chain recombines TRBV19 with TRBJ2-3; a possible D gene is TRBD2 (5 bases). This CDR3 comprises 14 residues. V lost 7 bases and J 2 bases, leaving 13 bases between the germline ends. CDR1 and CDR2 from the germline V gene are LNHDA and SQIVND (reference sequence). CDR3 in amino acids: CASKVGELTDTQYF. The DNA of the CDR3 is TGTGCCAGTAAGGTCGGGGAACTCACAGATACGCAGTATTTT.

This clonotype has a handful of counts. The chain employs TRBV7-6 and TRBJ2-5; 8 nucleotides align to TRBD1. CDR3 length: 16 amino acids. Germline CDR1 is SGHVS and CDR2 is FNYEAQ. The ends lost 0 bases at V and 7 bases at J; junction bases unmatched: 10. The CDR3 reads CASSLATGAAGGTQYF. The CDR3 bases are TGTGCCAGCAGCTTAGCGACAGGGGCCGCCGGCGGGACCCAGTACTTC. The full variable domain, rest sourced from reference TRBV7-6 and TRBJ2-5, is GAGVSQSPRYKVTKRGQDVALRCDPISGHVSLYWYRQALGQGPEFLTYFNYEAQQDKSGLPNDRFSAERPEGSISTLTIQRTEQRDSAMYRCASSLATGAAGGTQYFGPGTRLLVL.

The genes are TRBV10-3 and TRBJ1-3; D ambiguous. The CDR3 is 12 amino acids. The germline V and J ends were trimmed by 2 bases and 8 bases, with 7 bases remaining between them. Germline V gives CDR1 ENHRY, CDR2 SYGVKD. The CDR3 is CAISEPGDTIYF. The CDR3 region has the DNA TGTGCCATCAGTGAGCCTGGTGACACCATATATTTT.

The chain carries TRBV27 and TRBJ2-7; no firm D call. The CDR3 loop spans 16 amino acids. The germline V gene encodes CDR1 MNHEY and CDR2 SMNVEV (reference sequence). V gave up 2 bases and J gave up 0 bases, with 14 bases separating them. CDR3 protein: CASSLGAPDLSYEQYF. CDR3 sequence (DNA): TGTGCCAGCAGTTTAGGAGCACCCGACCTCTCCTACGAGCAGTACTTC.

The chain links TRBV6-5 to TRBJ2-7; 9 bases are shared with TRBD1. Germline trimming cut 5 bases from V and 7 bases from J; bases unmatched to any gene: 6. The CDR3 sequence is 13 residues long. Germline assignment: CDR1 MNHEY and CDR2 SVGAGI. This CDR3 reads CASSPGQGREQYV. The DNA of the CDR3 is TGTGCCAGCAGTCCGGGACAGGGCAGGGAGCAGTACGTC.

As DNA, the CDR3 is TGTGCCAGGCGGGGGACCCAGATCGGCTACGAGCAGTACTTC. Protein product: CARRGTQIGYEQYF. The chain combines TRBV27 with TRBJ2-7; 7 nucleotides match TRBD2. Unmatched junction bases numbered 11, after V lost 9 bases and J lost 3 bases. Germline values: CDR1 MNHEY, CDR2 SMNVEV (reference sequence). The CDR3 spans 14 residues.

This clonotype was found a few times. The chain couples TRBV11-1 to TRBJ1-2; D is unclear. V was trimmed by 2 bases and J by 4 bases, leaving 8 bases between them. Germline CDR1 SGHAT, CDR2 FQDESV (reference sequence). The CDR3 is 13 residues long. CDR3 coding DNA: TGTGCCAGCAGCTTAAGCCTAGGCTATGGCTACACCTTC. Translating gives CASSLSLGYGYTF.

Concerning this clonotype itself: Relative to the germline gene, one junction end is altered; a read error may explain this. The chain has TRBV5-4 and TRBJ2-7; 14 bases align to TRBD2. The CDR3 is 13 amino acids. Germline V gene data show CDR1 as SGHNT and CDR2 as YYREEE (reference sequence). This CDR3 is CASSVGLAGVEDF. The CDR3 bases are TGTGCCAGCAGCGTGGGACTAGCGGGAGTGGAGGACTTC.

The CDR3, as DNA: TGCAGCGTTGAGGGTCAGGGGTCAGATACGCAGTATTTT. It encodes CSVEGQGSDTQYF. The rearrangement uses TRBV29-1 and TRBJ2-3; tentatively, D is TRBD1 (6 bases). CDR1 and CDR2 (germline): SQVTM, ANQGSEA. V lost 3 bases and J lost 4, with 11 bases in between. The length of the CDR3 is 13 residues.

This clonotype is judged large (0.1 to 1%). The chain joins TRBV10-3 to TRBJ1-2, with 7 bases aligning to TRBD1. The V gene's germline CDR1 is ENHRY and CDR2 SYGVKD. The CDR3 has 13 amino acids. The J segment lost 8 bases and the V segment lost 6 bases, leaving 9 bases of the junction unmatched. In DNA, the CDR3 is TGTGCCATCAGACCGGGACAGACAGGCGGCTACACCTTC. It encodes CAIRPGQTGGYTF.

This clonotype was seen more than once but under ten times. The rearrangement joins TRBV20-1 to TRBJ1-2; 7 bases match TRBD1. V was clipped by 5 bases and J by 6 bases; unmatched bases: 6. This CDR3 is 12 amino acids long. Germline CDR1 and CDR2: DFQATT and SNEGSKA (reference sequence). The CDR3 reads CSAAWDSDGYTF. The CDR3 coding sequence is TGCAGTGCTGCGTGGGACAGCGATGGCTACACCTTC.

As DNA, the CDR3 is TGCACCTCGGAGAAGGGAGCAGTCGGTGAGCAGTACGTC. Translation gives CTSEKGAVGEQYV. V and J are TRBV29-1 and TRBJ2-7; D perhaps matches TRBD2 (5 bases). The CDR3 is 13 residues long. In germline, CDR1 is SQVTM, CDR2 ANQGSEA.

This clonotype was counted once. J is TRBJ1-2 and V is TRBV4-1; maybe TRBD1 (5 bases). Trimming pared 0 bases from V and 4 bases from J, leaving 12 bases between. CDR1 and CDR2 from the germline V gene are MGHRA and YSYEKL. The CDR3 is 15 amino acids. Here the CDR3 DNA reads TGCGCCAGCAGCCAAGATTCGACAGTCCCCTATGGCTACACCTTC. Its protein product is CASSQDSTVPYGYTF.

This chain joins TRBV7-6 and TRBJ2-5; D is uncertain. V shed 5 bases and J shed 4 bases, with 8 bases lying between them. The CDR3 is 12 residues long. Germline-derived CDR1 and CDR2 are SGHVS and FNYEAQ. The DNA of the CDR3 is TGTGCCAGCAGCCGAGCCATAGAGACCCAGTACTTC. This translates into CASSRAIETQYF.

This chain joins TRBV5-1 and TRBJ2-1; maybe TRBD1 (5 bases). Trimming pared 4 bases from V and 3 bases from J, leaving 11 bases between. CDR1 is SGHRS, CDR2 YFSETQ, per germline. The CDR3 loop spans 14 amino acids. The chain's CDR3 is CASSQGLDYNEQFF. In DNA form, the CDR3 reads TGCGCCAGCAGCCAGGGCCTAGACTACAATGAGCAGTTCTTC.

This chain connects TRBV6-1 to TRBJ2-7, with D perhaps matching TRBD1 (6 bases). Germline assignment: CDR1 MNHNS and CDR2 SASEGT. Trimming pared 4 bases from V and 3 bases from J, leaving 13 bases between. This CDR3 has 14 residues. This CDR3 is CASSADSHYYEQYF. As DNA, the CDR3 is TGTGCCAGCAGTGCGGACAGCCACTACTACGAGCAGTACTTC.

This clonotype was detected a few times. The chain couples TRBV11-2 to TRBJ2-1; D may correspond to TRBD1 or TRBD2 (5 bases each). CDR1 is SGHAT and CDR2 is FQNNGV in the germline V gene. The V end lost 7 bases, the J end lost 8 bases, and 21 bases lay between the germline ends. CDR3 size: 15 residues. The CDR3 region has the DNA TGTGCCAGCACCGTAAGGGGAGCCGGGATGGATGAGCAGTTCTTC. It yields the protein CASTVRGAGMDEQFF.

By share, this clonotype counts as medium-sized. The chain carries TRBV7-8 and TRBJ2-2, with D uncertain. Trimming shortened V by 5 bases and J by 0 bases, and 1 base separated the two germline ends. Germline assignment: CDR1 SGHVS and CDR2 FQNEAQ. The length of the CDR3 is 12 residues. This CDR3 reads CASSTNTGELFF. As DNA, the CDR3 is TGTGCCAGCAGCACGAACACCGGGGAGCTGTTTTTT.